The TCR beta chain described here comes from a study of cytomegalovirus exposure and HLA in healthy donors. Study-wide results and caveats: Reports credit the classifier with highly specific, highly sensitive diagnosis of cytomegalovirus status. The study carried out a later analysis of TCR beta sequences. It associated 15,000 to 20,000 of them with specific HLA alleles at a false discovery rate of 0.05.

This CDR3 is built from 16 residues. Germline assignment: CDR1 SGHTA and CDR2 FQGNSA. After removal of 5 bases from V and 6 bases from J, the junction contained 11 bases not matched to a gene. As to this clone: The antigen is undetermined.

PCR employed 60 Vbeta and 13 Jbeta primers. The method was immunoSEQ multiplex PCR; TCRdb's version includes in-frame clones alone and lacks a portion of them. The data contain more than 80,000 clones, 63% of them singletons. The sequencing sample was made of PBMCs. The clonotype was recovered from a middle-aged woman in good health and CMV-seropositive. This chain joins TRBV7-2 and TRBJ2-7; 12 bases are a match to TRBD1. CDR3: CASSPTVGTGGSEQYF. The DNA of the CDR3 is TGTGCCAGCAGCCCGACGGTAGGGACAGGGGGCAGCGAGCAGTACTTC. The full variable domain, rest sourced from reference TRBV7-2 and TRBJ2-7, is GAGVSQSPSNKVTEKGKDVELRCDPISGHTALYWYRQSLGQGLEFLIYFQGNSAPDKSGLPSDRFSAERTGGSVSTLTIQRTQQEDSAVYLCASSPTVGTGGSEQYFGPGTRLTVT.